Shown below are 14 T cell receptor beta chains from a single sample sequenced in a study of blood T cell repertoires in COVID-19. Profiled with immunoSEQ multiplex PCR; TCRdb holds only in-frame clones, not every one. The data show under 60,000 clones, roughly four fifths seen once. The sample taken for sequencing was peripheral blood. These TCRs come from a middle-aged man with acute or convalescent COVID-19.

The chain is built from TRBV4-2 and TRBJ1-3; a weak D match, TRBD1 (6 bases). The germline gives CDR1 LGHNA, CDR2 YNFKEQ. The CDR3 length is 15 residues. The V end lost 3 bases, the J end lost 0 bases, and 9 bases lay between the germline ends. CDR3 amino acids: CASSQDSSSGNTIYF. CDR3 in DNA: TGTGCCAGCAGCCAGGACAGCAGCTCTGGAAACACCATATATTTT.

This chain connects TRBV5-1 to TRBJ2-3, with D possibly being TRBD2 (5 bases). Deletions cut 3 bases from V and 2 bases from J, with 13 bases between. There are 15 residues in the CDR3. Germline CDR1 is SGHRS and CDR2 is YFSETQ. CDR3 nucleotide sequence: TGCGCCAGCAGCTCGGACGGGGTTCCCACAGATACGCAGTATTTT. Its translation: CASSSDGVPTDTQYF.

The CDR3 sequence is CASSRRAETEKLFF. CDR3 coding DNA: TGTGCCAGTAGTCGGAGGGCCGAAACGGAAAAACTGTTTTTT. This chain links TRBV19 with TRBJ1-4; no firm D call. Germline CDR1 is LNHDA and CDR2 is SQIVND (reference sequence). The CDR3 consists of 14 residues. V lost 5 bases and J 8 bases, leaving 15 bases between the germline ends.

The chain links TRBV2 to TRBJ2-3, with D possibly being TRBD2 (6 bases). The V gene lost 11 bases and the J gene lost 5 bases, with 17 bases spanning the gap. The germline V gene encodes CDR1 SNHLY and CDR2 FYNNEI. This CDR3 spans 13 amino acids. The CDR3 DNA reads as TGTGCCGGAGCAAGCGGGCAGGGAGATACGCAGTATTTT. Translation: CAGASGQGDTQYF.

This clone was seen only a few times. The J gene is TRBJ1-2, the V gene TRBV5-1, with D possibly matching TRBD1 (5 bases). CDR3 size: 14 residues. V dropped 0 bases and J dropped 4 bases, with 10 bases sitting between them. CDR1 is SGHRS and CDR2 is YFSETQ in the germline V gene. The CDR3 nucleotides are TGCGCCAGCAGCTTGGTGGGGGGTGGCTATGGCTACACCTTC. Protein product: CASSLVGGGYGYTF.

Written as DNA, the CDR3 is TGCGCCAGCAGCTTGTCAGCCGACAGGGGGCAAGGACGGGCTTTCTTT. Translation gives CASSLSADRGQGRAFF. This rearrangement joins TRBV5-1 to TRBJ1-1, with 10 bases matching TRBD1. This CDR3 region has 16 residues. Germline loops: CDR1 SGHRS, CDR2 YFSETQ. V shed 1 base and J 11 bases; nucleotides not matched to a gene: 14.

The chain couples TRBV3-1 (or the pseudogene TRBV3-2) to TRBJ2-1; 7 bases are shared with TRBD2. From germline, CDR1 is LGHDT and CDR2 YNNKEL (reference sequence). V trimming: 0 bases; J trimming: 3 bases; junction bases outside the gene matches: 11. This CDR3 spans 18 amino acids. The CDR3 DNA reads TGTGCCAGCAGCCAAGATCCCCTGGGGGGGAGACTCTACAATGAGCAGTTCTTC. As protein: CASSQDPLGGRLYNEQFF.

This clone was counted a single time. The CDR3 region is CASRQGPYYGYTF. CDR3 sequence (DNA): TGTGCCAGCAGACAGGGGCCTTACTATGGCTACACCTTC. The chain has TRBV14 and TRBJ1-2, with 7 bases identical to TRBD1. V trimming: 6 bases; J trimming: 3 bases; junction bases outside the gene matches: 4. The germline V gene encodes CDR1 SGHDN and CDR2 FVKESK. This CDR3 has 13 amino acids.

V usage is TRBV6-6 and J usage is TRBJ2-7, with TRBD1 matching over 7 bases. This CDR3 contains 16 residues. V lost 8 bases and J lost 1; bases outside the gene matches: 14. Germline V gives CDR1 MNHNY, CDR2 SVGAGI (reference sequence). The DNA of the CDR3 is TGTGCCAGCCAACCCCCGGGACAGTCCAGATCCTACGAGCAGTACTTC. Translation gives CASQPPGQSRSYEQYF.

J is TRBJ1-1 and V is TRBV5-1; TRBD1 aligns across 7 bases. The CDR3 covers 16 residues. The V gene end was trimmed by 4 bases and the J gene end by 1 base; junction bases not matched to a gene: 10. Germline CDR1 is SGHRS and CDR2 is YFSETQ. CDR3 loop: CASSKNPRDRNTEAFF. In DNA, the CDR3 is TGCGCCAGCAGCAAAAACCCGCGGGACAGGAACACTGAAGCTTTCTTT.

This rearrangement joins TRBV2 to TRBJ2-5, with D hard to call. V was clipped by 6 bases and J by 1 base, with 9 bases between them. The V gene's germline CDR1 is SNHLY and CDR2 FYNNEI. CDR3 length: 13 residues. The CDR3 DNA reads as TGTGCCAGCAGAGTCAGAACCCAAGAGACCCAGTACTTC. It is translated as CASRVRTQETQYF.

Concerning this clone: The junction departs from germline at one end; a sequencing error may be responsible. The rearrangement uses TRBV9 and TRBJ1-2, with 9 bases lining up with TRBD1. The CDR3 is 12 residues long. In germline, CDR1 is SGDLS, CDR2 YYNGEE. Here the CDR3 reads CASSPKDRGGWF. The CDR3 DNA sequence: TGTGCCAGCAGCCCAAAGGACAGGGGCGGTTGGTTC.

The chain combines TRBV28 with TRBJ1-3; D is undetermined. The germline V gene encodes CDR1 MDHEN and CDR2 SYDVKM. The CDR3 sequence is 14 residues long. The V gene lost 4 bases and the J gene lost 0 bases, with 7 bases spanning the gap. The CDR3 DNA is TGTGCCAGCAGTTATGCAGGCTCTGGAAACACCATATATTTT. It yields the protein CASSYAGSGNTIYF.

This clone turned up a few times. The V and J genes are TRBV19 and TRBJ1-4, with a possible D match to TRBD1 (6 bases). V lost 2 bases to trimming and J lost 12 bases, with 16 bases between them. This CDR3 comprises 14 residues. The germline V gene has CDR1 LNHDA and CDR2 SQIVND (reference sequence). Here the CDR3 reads CASSITPREGELFF. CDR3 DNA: TGTGCCAGTAGTATAACCCCACGGGAGGGGGAACTGTTTTTT.